The 6 T cell receptor beta chains given below trace back to one sample, sequenced in a study of long-term antiretroviral therapy in people with HIV. Investigators performed immunoSEQ version v3.0 at survey level. Profiling relied on immunoSEQ multiplex PCR, and the TCRdb table lists in-frame clones only, not all of them. The table shows tens of thousands of clones, with 85% to 90% occurring only once. Here the sequenced sample was unsorted PBMCs, taken 1.8 years before starting antiretroviral therapy. Receptors originate from a woman aged 30 to 39 with HIV.

The chain is built from TRBV7-6 and TRBJ2-7; D possibly corresponds to TRBD2 (5 bases). The CDR3 totals 12 residues. Germline CDR1 reads SGHVS; CDR2 reads FNYEAQ. V lost 1 base, J lost 6 bases, and 7 bases lay in between. CDR3 DNA sequence: TGTGCCAGCAGCTTAGAAGGACTCGAGCAGTACTTC. Its protein product is CASSLEGLEQYF. Using reference TRBV7-6 and TRBJ2-7 for the parts outside the CDR3, the full variable domain is GAGVSQSPRYKVTKRGQDVALRCDPISGHVSLYWYRQALGQGPEFLTYFNYEAQQDKSGLPNDRFSAERPEGSISTLTIQRTEQRDSAMYRCASSLEGLEQYFGPGTRLTVT.

CDR3 sequence reads: CASRPTQGWGTEAFF. CDR3 nucleotide sequence: TGTGCCAGCAGACCTACACAGGGTTGGGGCACTGAAGCTTTCTTT. This chain links TRBV6-5 with TRBJ1-1; D possibly corresponds to TRBD1 (6 bases). Germline V gene lookup returns CDR1 MNHEY and CDR2 SVGAGI. This CDR3 region has 15 residues. V was trimmed by 6 bases and J by 4 bases, leaving 18 bases between them.

This clone has a single count. The J gene is TRBJ2-1, the V gene TRBV10-3; no reliable D call. V was shortened by 2 bases and J by 7 bases, with 3 bases between the two germline ends. The germline V gene has CDR1 ENHRY and CDR2 SYGVKD. The CDR3 extends over 11 amino acids. This CDR3 is CAISERNEQFF. The CDR3 coding sequence is TGTGCCATCAGTGAGAGGAATGAGCAGTTCTTC.

The chain joins TRBV21-1 to TRBJ1-3; no check of the table's D call, TRBD1, against the DNA was made. TRBV21-1 has pseudogene status. This CDR3 spans 14 amino acids. The CDR3 region has the DNA TGTGCCAGCACCCCACAGGCCTCTGGAAACACCATATATTTT. It translates to CASTPQASGNTIYF.

J is TRBJ1-6 and V is TRBV11-2, with D unclear. The V and J ends lost 3 bases and 7 bases respectively, with 10 bases between them. Germline lookup yields CDR1 SGHAT and CDR2 FQNNGV. The CDR3 covers 14 residues. The CDR3 loop reads CASSLVVRNSPLHF. In nucleotides, the CDR3 is TGTGCCAGCAGCTTGGTTGTACGGAATTCACCCCTCCACTTT.

This chain connects TRBV7-9 to TRBJ2-4; D is perhaps TRBD2 (5 bases). CDR1 is SEHNR, CDR2 FQNEAQ, per germline (reference sequence). The CDR3 runs 14 residues. The germline V and J ends were trimmed by 0 bases and 8 bases, with 11 bases remaining between them. Here the CDR3 DNA reads TGTGCCAGCAGCTTAGCGACGACCGGGGACATTCAGTACTTC. Translation: CASSLATTGDIQYF.